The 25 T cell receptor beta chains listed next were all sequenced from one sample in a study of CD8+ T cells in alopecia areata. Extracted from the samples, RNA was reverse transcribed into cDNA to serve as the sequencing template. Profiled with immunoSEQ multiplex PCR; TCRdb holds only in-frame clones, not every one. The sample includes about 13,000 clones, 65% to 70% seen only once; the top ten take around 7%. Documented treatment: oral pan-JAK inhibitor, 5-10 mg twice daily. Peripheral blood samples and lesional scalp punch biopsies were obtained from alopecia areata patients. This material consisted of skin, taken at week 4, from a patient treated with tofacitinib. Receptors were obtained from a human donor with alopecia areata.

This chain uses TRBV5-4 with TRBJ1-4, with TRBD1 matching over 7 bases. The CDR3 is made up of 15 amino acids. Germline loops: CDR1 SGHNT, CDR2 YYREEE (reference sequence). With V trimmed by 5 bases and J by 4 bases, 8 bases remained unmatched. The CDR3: CASSHSGTVNEKLFF. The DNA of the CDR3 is TGTGCCAGCAGTCACTCCGGGACAGTTAATGAAAAACTGTTTTTT.

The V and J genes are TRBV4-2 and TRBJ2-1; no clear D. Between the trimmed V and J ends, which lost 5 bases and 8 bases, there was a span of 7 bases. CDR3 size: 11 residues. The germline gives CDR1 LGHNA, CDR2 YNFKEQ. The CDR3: CASSWRHEQFF. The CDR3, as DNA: TGTGCCAGCAGCTGGCGTCATGAGCAGTTCTTC.

The CDR3 is CASSVFGRNTGELFF. The CDR3 DNA reads TGTGCCAGCAGCGTATTTGGCCGAAACACCGGGGAGCTGTTTTTT. This chain joins TRBV9 and TRBJ2-2, with D uncertain. Looked up from germline, CDR1 is SGDLS and CDR2 is YYNGEE. The length of the CDR3 is 15 residues. V was pared by 1 base and J by 2 bases, with 9 bases between.

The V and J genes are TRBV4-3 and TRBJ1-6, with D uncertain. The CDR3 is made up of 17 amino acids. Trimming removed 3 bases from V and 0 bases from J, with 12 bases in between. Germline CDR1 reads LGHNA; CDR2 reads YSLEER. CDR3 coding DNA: TGCGCCAGCAGCCAGGAAGTGAAGGGCTCCTATAATTCACCCCTCCACTTT. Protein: CASSQEVKGSYNSPLHF.

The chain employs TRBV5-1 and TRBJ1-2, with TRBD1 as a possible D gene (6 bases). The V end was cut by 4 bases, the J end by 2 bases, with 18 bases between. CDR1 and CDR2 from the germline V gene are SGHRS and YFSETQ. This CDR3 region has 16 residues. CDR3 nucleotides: TGCGCCAGCAGCCTAATGTCTGGGACAACAAACTATGGCTACACCTTC. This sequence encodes CASSLMSGTTNYGYTF.

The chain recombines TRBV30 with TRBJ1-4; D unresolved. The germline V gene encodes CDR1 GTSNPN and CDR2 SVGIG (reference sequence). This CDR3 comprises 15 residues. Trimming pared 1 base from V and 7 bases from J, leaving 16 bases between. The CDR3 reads CAWSGMKGIGEKLFF. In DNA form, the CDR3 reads TGTGCCTGGAGTGGAATGAAGGGTATTGGTGAAAAACTGTTTTTT.

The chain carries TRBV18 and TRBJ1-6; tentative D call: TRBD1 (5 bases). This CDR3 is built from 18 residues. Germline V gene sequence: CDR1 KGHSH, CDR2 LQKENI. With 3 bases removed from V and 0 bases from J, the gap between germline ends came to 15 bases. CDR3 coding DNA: TGTGCCAGCTCACCTATCCAGCAGGGCAGCTCCTATAATTCACCCCTCCACTTT. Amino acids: CASSPIQQGSSYNSPLHF.

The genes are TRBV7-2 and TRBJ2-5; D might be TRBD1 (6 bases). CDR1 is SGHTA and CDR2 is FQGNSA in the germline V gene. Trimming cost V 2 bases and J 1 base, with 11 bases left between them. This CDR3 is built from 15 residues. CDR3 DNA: TGTGCCAGCAGCTTATTCCCGGACAGCCAAGAGACCCAGTACTTC. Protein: CASSLFPDSQETQYF.

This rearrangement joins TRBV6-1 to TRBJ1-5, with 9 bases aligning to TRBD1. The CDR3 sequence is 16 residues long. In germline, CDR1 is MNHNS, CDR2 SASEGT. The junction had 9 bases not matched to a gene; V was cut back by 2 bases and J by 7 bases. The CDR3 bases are TGTGCCAGCAGTGAATTTGGGACAGGGCCAGGGCAGCCCCAGCATTTT. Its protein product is CASSEFGTGPGQPQHF.

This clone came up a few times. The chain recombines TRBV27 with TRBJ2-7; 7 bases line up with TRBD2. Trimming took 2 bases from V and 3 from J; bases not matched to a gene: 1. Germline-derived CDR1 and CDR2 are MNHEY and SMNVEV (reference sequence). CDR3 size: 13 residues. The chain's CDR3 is CASSLREGYEQYF. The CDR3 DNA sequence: TGTGCCAGCAGTTTAAGGGAGGGCTACGAGCAGTACTTC.

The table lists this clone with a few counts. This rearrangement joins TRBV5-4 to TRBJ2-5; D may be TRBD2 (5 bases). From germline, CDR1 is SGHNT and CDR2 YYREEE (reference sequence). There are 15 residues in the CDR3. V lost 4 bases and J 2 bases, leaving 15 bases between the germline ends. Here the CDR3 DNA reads TGTGCCAGCAGCCCTATAGAGGAGGAGCAAGAGACCCAGTACTTC. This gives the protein CASSPIEEEQETQYF.

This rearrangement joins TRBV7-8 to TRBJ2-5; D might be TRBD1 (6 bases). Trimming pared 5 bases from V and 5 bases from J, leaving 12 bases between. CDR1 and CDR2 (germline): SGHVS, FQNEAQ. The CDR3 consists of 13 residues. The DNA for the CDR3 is TGTGCCAGCAGCACACGACAGGCGGAGACCCAGTACTTC. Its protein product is CASSTRQAETQYF.

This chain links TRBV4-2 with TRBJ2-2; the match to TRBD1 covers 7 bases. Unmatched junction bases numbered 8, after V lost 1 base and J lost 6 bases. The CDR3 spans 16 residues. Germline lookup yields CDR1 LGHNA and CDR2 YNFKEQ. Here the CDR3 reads CASSQGQGVTSGELFF. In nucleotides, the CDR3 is TGTGCCAGCAGCCAAGGACAGGGAGTTACTTCCGGGGAGCTGTTTTTT.

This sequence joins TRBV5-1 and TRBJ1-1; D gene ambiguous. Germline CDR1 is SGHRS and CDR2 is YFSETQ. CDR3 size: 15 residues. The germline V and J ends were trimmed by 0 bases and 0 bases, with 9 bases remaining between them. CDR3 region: CASSLAPLMNTEAFF. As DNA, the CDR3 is TGCGCCAGCAGCTTGGCCCCGCTCATGAACACTGAAGCTTTCTTT.

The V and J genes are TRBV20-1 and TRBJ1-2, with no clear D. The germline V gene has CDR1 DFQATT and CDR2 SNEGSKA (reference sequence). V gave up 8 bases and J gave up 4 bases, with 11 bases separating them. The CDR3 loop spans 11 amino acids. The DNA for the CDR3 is TGCAGTTCCAGCGTACTCTATGGCTACACCTTC. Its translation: CSSSVLYGYTF.

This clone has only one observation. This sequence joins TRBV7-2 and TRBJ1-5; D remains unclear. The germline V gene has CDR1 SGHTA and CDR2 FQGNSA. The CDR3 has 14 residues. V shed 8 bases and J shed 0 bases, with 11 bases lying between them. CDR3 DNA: TGTGCCAGCTGCCTTGGCAATAGCAATCAGCCCCAGCATTTT. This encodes CASCLGNSNQPQHF.

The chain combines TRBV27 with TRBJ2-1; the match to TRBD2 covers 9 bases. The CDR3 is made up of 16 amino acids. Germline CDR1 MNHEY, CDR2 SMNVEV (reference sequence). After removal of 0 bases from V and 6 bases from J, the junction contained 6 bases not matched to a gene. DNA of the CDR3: TGTGCCAGCAGTTTATCGTGGCGGGGGGGTGTCAATGAGCAGTTCTTC. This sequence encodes CASSLSWRGGVNEQFF.

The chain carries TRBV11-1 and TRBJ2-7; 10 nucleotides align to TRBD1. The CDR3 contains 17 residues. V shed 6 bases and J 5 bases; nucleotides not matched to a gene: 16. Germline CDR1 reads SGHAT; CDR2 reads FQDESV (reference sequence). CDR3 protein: CASSAGRMKTGGNEQYF. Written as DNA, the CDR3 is TGTGCCAGCAGTGCAGGGAGAATGAAGACAGGGGGCAACGAGCAGTACTTC.

This chain's CDR3 is CASSPVWAGASEQYF. DNA for the CDR3: TGTGCCAGCAGCCCAGTTTGGGCGGGGGCGAGTGAGCAGTACTTC. This chain connects TRBV4-2 to TRBJ2-7, with D perhaps TRBD2 (7 bases). CDR1 and CDR2 from the germline V gene are LGHNA and YNFKEQ. The CDR3 runs 15 residues. V gave up 4 bases and J gave up 7 bases, with 20 bases separating them.

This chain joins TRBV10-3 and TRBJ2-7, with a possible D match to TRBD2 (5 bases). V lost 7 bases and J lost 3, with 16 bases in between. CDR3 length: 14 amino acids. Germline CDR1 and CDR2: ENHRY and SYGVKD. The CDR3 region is CAITGGPRGYEQYF. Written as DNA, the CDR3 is TGTGCCATCACCGGAGGACCTCGAGGCTACGAGCAGTACTTC.

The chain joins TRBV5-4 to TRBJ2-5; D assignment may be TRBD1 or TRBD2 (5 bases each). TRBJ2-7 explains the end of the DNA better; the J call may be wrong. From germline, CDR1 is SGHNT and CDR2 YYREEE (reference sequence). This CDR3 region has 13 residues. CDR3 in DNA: TGTGCCAGCAGCCGGGACCTCACCTACGAGCAGTACTTC. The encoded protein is CASSRDLTYEQYF.

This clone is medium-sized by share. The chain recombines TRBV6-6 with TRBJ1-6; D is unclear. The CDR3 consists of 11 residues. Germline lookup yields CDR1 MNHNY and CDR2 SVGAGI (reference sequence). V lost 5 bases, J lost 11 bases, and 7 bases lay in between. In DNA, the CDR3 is TGTGCCAGCAGTAACCGGGCACCCCTCCACTTT. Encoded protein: CASSNRAPLHF.

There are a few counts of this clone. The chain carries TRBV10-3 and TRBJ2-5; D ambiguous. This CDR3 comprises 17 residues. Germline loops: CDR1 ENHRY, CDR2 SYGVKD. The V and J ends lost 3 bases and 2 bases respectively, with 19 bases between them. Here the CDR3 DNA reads TGTGCCATCAGTGACCCCCAAGGTAGCACCGGACAAGAGACCCAGTACTTC. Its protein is CAISDPQGSTGQETQYF.

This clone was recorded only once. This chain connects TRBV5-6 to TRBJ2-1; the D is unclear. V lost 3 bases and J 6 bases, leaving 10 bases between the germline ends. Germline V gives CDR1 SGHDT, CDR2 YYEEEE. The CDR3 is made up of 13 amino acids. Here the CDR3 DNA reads TGTGCCAGCAGCTCCTACGTTGTCAATGAGCAGTTCTTC. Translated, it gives CASSSYVVNEQFF. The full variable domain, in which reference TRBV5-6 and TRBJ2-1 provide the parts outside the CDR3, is DAGVTQSPTHLIKTRGQQVTLRCSPKSGHDTVSWYQQALGQGPQFIFQYYEEEERQRGNFPDRFSGHQFPNYSSELNVNALLLGDSALYLCASSSYVVNEQFFGPGTRLTVL.

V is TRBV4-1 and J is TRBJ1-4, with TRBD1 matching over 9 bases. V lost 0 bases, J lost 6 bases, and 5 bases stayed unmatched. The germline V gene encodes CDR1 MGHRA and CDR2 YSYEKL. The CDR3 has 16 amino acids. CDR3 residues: CASSQDWGQGHEKLFF. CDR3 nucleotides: TGCGCCAGCAGCCAAGATTGGGGACAGGGACATGAAAAACTGTTTTTT.